These T cell receptor beta chains were read from a single sample in a study of shared clonotypes between healthy human individuals. The table came from immunoSEQ multiplex PCR; TCRdb's copy has only in-frame clones and leaves some out. This repertoire shows fewer than 3 million clones, 80% to 95% found once; its top ten account for approximately 0.4%. Sequencing was performed on naive CD4+ T cells from PBMCs. These receptors originate from a man between 18 and 35 years old in good health. Some clones in this sample may be carry-over from other donors' samples. Each CDR3 is given with its conserved first and last residue. A D gene is named only where the DNA matches it firmly. Size values are once, few and many counts, or a class for expanded clones, and some rows have none.

TRBV6-1	.	TRBJ2-7	.	14	CASSGRTLTYEQYF	TGTGCCAGCAGTGGCAGGACCCTTACCTACGAGCAGTACTTC
TRBV18	few	TRBJ1-3	.	15	CASSPSGTPGNTIYF	TGTGCCAGCTCACCTTCCGGGACTCCTGGAAACACCATATATTTT
TRBV7-2	once	TRBJ2-2	.	14	CASSSQINTGELFF	TGTGCCAGCAGCTCACAGATAAACACCGGGGAGCTGTTTTTT
TRBV10-3	.	TRBJ2-5	TRBD1	14	CAISARDRRETQYF	TGTGCCATCAGTGCCCGGGACAGGAGGGAGACCCAGTACTTC
TRBV29-1	once	TRBJ1-6	.	14	CSAAFGQENSPLHF	TGCAGCGCCGCGTTTGGACAAGAGAATTCACCCCTCCACTTT
TRBV6-1	.	TRBJ1-2	.	13	CASSHRENYGYTF	TGTGCCAGCAGTCACAGGGAAAACTATGGCTACACCTTC
TRBV29-1	few	TRBJ1-4	.	12	CSVEGGDRKLFF	TGCAGCGTTGAAGGCGGCGATCGGAAACTGTTTTTT
TRBV10-3	.	TRBJ2-2	.	15	CAIGTGPAQAGELFF	TGTGCCATCGGTACGGGGCCAGCCCAAGCCGGGGAGCTGTTTTTT
TRBV4-3	.	TRBJ1-2	.	16	CASSRNGGSPPYGYTF	TGCGCCAGCAGCCGAAATGGGGGCTCCCCGCCCTATGGCTACACCTTC
TRBV19	.	TRBJ1-2	.	15	CASRDGPLINYGYTF	TGTGCCAGTAGAGACGGGCCTCTGATCAACTATGGCTACACCTTC
TRBV7-9	.	TRBJ1-2	.	15	CASSSLTGGGYGYTF	TGTGCCAGCAGCTCCCTGACCGGGGGCGGCTATGGCTACACCTTC
TRBV7-9	.	TRBJ2-5	TRBD2	16	CASSRGLAGGGETQYF	TGTGCCAGCAGCCGGGGACTAGCGGGAGGAGGTGAGACCCAGTACTTC
TRBV27	.	TRBJ2-7	TRBD2	15	CASSPWTSGSGEQYF	TGTGCCAGCAGTCCCTGGACTAGCGGGAGCGGCGAGCAGTACTTC
TRBV27	.	TRBJ1-5	.	16	CASSKTVPGGNQPQHF	TGTGCCAGCAGTAAGACGGTCCCCGGTGGCAATCAGCCCCAGCATTTT
TRBV7-9	.	TRBJ2-3	.	14	CASSLDRRTDTQYF	TGTGCCAGCAGCTTAGATCGACGCACAGATACGCAGTATTTT
TRBV19	once	TRBJ1-1	.	13	CASSIRGTTEAFF	TGTGCCAGTAGTATAAGGGGAACCACTGAAGCTTTCTTT
TRBV7-2	.	TRBJ2-3	TRBD1	13	CASSFGQGGTQYF	TGTGCCAGCAGCTTCGGACAGGGTGGTACGCAGTATTTT
TRBV10-3	.	TRBJ1-4	.	13	CAIRGRVDEKLFF	TGTGCCATCCGTGGAAGGGTGGATGAAAAACTGTTTTTT
TRBV28	.	TRBJ1-1	.	13	CASQRTETAEAFF	TGTGCCAGCCAAAGGACAGAGACTGCTGAAGCTTTCTTT
TRBV18	.	TRBJ2-5	TRBD1	13	CASSSDRGETQYF	TGTGCCAGCTCATCCGACAGGGGAGAGACCCAGTACTTC
TRBV2	.	TRBJ2-1	TRBD2	15	CASSGALAGHNEQFF	TGTGCCAGCAGTGGTGCCCTAGCGGGTCACAATGAGCAGTTCTTC
TRBV5-6	.	TRBJ2-7	.	12	CASSLGGYEQYF	TGTGCCAGCAGCTTGGGAGGTTACGAGCAGTACTTC